What follows is one T cell receptor (beta chain) and its context. Its antigen remains unknown. Looked up from germline, CDR1 is MNHEY and CDR2 is SVGAGI. This CDR3 has 11 residues. V gave up 8 bases and J gave up 5 bases, with 9 bases separating them. The sample is drawn from a study of cytomegalovirus exposure and HLA in healthy donors. Study-level results: TCR beta V- and J-gene trimming, according to a later analysis, was linked to a missense DCLRE1C variant. The authors considered a cluster of highly shared sequence variants likely to be a sequencing artifact. In a later analysis, CMV-associated beta chains were mostly HLA-associated, it appeared. By HLA locus, TCR association rates varied in a later analysis, with DRB1 showing the most and HLA-C the fewest.

It was with 60 Vbeta and 13 Jbeta primers that the PCR ran. TCRdb keeps only in-frame clones here, not all; method: immunoSEQ multiplex PCR. The table has under 150,000 clones, roughly three quarters seen once. The chain employs TRBV6-5 and TRBJ2-5, with D perhaps TRBD1 (6 bases). The receptor comes from a woman aged 60-75 years in good health and CMV-seronegative. Sequencing was done on a sample of PBMCs. CDR3 loop: CASSQGETQYF. In DNA, the CDR3 is TGTGCCAGCTCCCAGGGGGAGACCCAGTACTTC.